This T cell receptor (beta chain) was retrieved from a study of cytomegalovirus exposure and HLA in healthy donors. Both 60 Vbeta primers and 13 Jbeta primers went into the PCR. Generated by immunoSEQ multiplex PCR, the TCRdb table keeps only in-frame clones and is missing some. The sample carries around 150,000 clones, roughly 77% recorded once. V was trimmed by 4 bases and J by 0 bases, leaving 12 bases between them. The V gene's germline CDR1 is LGHNA and CDR2 YNFKEQ. The CDR3 is 15 amino acids. The clonotype was recovered from a male donor in good health and CMV-seronegative. The chain couples TRBV4-2 to TRBJ1-1; D not resolved. The sequenced material came from PBMCs. CDR3 sequence: CASSREPNLNTEAFF. The CDR3 DNA is TGTGCCAGCAGCCGCGAACCGAACTTGAACACTGAAGCTTTCTTT.